This TCR beta chain was identified during a study of T cells in Graves' hyperthyroidism and ophthalmopathy. CDR3 size: 12 residues. Germline CDR1 SGHVS, CDR2 FQNEAQ. Trimming shortened V by 1 base and J by 6 bases, and 6 bases separated the two germline ends. Amplification of TCR beta CDR3 regions used RNA as the template. The HTBI primer set drove a first-round RT-PCR of the TCR CDR3. Via MiXCR, TCRdb re-called the multiplex PCR reads, giving one row per CDR3 protein. This sample has under 200,000 distinct CDR3 sequences, with 9.4% found just once. This clonotype was picked up many times. V and J are TRBV7-8 and TRBJ1-1; the D is unclear. The TCR originated in a young woman with Graves' hyperthyroidism that later progressed to Graves' ophthalmopathy. Sequenced material: blood. The CDR3 is CASSLGGAEAFF. CDR3 DNA: TGTGCCAGCAGCTTAGGGGGTGCTGAAGCTTTCTTT. Full variable domain (remainder filled in from reference TRBV7-8 and TRBJ1-1): GAGVSQSPRYKVAKRGQDVALRCDPISGHVSLFWYQQALGQGPEFLTYFQNEAQLDKSGLPSDRFFAERPEGSVSTLKIQRTQQEDSAVYLCASSLGGAEAFFGQGTRLTVV.